A selection of T cell receptor beta chains follows, all from one sample in a study of cytomegalovirus exposure and HLA in healthy donors. The data were produced by immunoSEQ multiplex PCR, yet TCRdb's version contains in-frame clones alone and is incomplete. The data contain about 61,000 clones, more than 80% of them singletons. Material: PBMCs. Receptor source: a man aged 25 to 45 in good health and CMV-seropositive. The CDR3 runs from the conserved cysteine through the conserved F or W. The D gene is left open where the match is weak. Rows may omit the clone size; those that give it use once, few, many or a size class.

V gene	D gene	J gene	clone size	CDR3 DNA	CDR3 protein
TRBV6-9	.	TRBJ1-5	.	TGTGCCACCCAGAATCCCGGGACACAGCGGTCAGCCCAGCATTTT	CATQNPGTQRSAQHF
TRBV23-1	.	TRBJ2-7	.	TGCGCCAGCAGTTGCCCCGGAACCGAGTGTGACGGGAGACCCCACGAGCAGTACTTC	CASSCPGTECDGRPHEQYF
TRBV11-1	.	TRBJ2-5	.	TGTGCCAGCAGCTTGTCGCCGGGAGAGCAGTACTTC	CASSLSPGEQYF
TRBV5-1	.	TRBJ2-7	.	TGCGCCAGCAGCTTGGCGTGGGACACCTCCTACGAGCAGTACTTC	CASSLAWDTSYEQYF
TRBV9	.	TRBJ2-3	.	TGTGCCAGCAGCGTAAGTCAGGGTCTACCAGATACGCAGTATTTT	CASSVSQGLPDTQYF
TRBV19	.	TRBJ2-6	.	TGTGCCAGTACTCCCGGCCAGGCCGCTGGGGCCAACGTCCTGACTTTC	CASTPGQAAGANVLTF
TRBV5-1	TRBD1	TRBJ2-1	.	TGCGCCAGCAGCTTGAGGGGGACAGGGGGCATTAATGAGCAGTTCTTC	CASSLRGTGGINEQFF
TRBV29-1	TRBD1	TRBJ2-1	.	TGCAGCGCCGGGACAGGGGAGTTCTACAATGAGCAGTTCTTC	CSAGTGEFYNEQFF
TRBV6-5	TRBD2	TRBJ2-7	once	TGTGCCAGCAGCCCTAGACTAGCGGGAGGCCGGGAGCAGTACTTC	CASSPRLAGGREQYF
TRBV11-2	TRBD2	TRBJ2-1	.	TGTGCCAGCAGCTTAGATCGACTAGCGGGGGCCTACAATGAGCAGTTCTTC	CASSLDRLAGAYNEQFF
TRBV4-1	TRBD2	TRBJ2-1	.	TGCGCCAGCAGCCAGGGACTAGCGGGAGGGCCGATCAGTGAGCAGTTCTTC	CASSQGLAGGPISEQFF
TRBV6-1	TRBD1	TRBJ1-2	.	TGTGCCAGCAGTGAGACAGGGAAGTATGGCTACACCTTC	CASSETGKYGYTF
TRBV7-9	TRBD2	TRBJ2-3	.	TGTGCCACGAAGCGGGATAGCACAGATACGCAGTATTTT	CATKRDSTDTQYF
TRBV6-5	.	TRBJ1-1	few	TGTGCCAGCAGCGGGGTTAACACTGAAGCTTTCTTT	CASSGVNTEAFF
TRBV7-8	TRBD2	TRBJ2-7	.	TGTGCCAGCAGTGTAAAGAGGGGACTAGCGGGGGCCTACGAGCAGTACTTC	CASSVKRGLAGAYEQYF
TRBV6-5	TRBD2	TRBJ2-3	.	TGTGCCAGCAGTTCCCGACTAGCGGGAGACCGAGATACGCAGTATTTT	CASSSRLAGDRDTQYF
TRBV2	TRBD2	TRBJ2-1	.	TGTGCCAGCAGGGGAACCGGGACTAGGTACAATGAGCAGTTCTTC	CASRGTGTRYNEQFF
TRBV7-9	.	TRBJ1-2	.	TGTGCCAGCAGCTTTGAGGGTGGTGGCTACACCTTC	CASSFEGGGYTF
TRBV7-2	.	TRBJ2-7	.	TGTGCCAGCAGCTTAAGTGGCCACGAGCAGTACTTC	CASSLSGHEQYF
TRBV6-5	TRBD2	TRBJ2-7	.	TGTGCCAGCACCCCGGGGACTAAGTACGAGCAGTACTTC	CASTPGTKYEQYF
TRBV7-8	.	TRBJ2-5	.	TGTGCCAGCAGCTTCTTTCAGGGAGGGACCCAGTACTTC	CASSFFQGGTQYF
TRBV5-6	TRBD1	TRBJ1-2	.	TGTGCCAGCAGCCTGCAGGGGGCTAACTATGGCTACACCTTC	CASSLQGANYGYTF
TRBV4-1	TRBD2	TRBJ2-2	.	TGCGCCAGCAGCCTGGAGAGCGGGAGGACCGGGGAGCTGTTTTTT	CASSLESGRTGELFF
TRBV11-3	.	TRBJ2-1	.	TGTGCCAGCAGCCCACGGACCAGCGGGAATGAGCAGTTCTTC	CASSPRTSGNEQFF
TRBV30	TRBD2	TRBJ2-4	.	TGTGCCTGGAGTGTACAACGGACTAGCGGGAGTTTAGCCAAAAACATTCAGTACTTC	CAWSVQRTSGSLAKNIQYF
TRBV19	.	TRBJ1-5	.	TGTGCCAGTAGTTCCCCCCCGGGGAGGGCGGGATATAGCAATCAGCCCCAGCATTTT	CASSSPPGRAGYSNQPQHF
TRBV5-1	TRBD2	TRBJ2-2	.	TGCGCCAGCAGCCTTACTAGCGGGGCGAACACCGGGGAGCTGTTTTTT	CASSLTSGANTGELFF
TRBV5-4	.	TRBJ2-5	.	TGTGCCAGCAGCCTTGACAGCCAAGAGACCCAGTACTTC	CASSLDSQETQYF
TRBV2	TRBD1	TRBJ1-2	.	TGTGCCAGCAGTGGACAGGGGGTGAGCGGCTACACCTTC	CASSGQGVSGYTF
TRBV27	TRBD1	TRBJ1-5	.	TGTGCCAGCAGCAGATCGGGACAGGGGAACAATCAGCCCCAGCATTTT	CASSRSGQGNNQPQHF
TRBV30	TRBD2	TRBJ2-2	.	TGTGCCTGGACTAGCGGGTCAGGCGGGGAGCTGTTTTTT	CAWTSGSGGELFF
TRBV19	.	TRBJ1-1	.	TGTGCCAGTAGGTATGGCGGGAAAGCTTTCTTT	CASRYGGKAFF
TRBV7-9	TRBD2	TRBJ2-5	.	TGTTCCAGCAGCTTTGGAGCGGGAGCCCTCCAAGAGACCCAGTACTTC	CSSSFGAGALQETQYF
TRBV29-1	TRBD2	TRBJ2-7	.	TGCAGCGTTGCGTCTAGCGGGAGGGCCGTCGAGCAGTACTTC	CSVASSGRAVEQYF
TRBV29-1	.	TRBJ2-7	.	TGCAGCGTTGTGGGAGGGGGGGCCGGGGAGCAGTACTTC	CSVVGGGAGEQYF
TRBV28	TRBD2	TRBJ2-7	.	TGTGCCAGCAGTCCCCGGACTAGCGGGTACGAGCAGTACTTC	CASSPRTSGYEQYF
TRBV5-1	.	TRBJ1-1	.	TGCGCCAGCTCCTATTTTATCGGGACACCGAACACTGAAGCTTTCTTT	CASSYFIGTPNTEAFF
TRBV5-5	TRBD1	TRBJ2-5	once	TGTGCCAGCAGCTTGGGGACAGGGTACCAAGAGACCCAGTACTTC	CASSLGTGYQETQYF
TRBV19	TRBD1	TRBJ1-2	.	TGTGCCAGTAGTATAGAGCGGACAGGGAGCGGCTATGGCTACACCTTC	CASSIERTGSGYGYTF
TRBV4-3	TRBD1	TRBJ2-7	once	TGCGCCAGCAGCCGCGGACAGGGGACCCACGAGCAGTACTTC	CASSRGQGTHEQYF
TRBV5-1	.	TRBJ2-1	.	TGCGCCAGCAGCTTGGGGTCACTTTACAATGAGCAGTTCTTC	CASSLGSLYNEQFF